This T cell receptor beta chain stems from a study of metastatic and nonmetastatic thyroid tumors. V lost 5 bases to trimming and J lost 7 bases; unmatched junction nucleotides: 10. The germline CDR1 and CDR2 sequences are MNHEY and SVGEGT. The CDR3 covers 15 residues. This clone came up many times. All patients were untreated before thyroid surgery. Through MiXCR, TCRdb re-clonotyped the PCR reads. The sample contains around 45,000 clones, 3.2% of which appear only once. This TCR derives from a female donor with papillary thyroid cancer or a benign thyroid nodule (not recorded which). Some clones in this sample may be carry-over from other donors' samples. The V call is TRBV6-2 or TRBV6-3, the J call TRBJ2-2; 7 bases map to TRBD1. The sequenced sample was blood. CDR3 amino acids: CASSPKQGLGGELFF. For the CDR3, the DNA is TGTGCCAGCAGTCCCAAACAGGGGTTGGGCGGGGAGCTGTTTTTT.